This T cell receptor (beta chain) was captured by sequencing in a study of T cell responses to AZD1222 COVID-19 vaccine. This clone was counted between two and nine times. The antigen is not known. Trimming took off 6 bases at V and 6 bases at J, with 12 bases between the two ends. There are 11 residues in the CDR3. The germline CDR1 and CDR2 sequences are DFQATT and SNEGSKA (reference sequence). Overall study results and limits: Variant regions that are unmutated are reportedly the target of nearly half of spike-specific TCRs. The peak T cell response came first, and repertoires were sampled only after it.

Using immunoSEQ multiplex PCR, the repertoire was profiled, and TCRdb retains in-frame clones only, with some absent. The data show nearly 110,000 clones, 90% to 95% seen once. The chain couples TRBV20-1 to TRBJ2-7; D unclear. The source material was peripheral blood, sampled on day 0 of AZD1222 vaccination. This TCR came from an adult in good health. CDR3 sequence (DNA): TGCAGTGCCCCGGTTACGGGCGAGCAGTACTTC. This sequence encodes CSAPVTGEQYF.